This T cell receptor beta chain appears in the sequencing data of a study of T cell changes during pregnancy in multiple sclerosis. The CDR3 consists of 16 residues. J lost 1 base, V lost 4 bases, and 5 bases had no gene match. Germline V gene sequence: CDR1 MGHRA, CDR2 YSYEKL. Here immunoSEQ multiplex PCR was the method, and the copy in TCRdb shows in-frame clones only, minus some. Of under 70,000 clones detected, 91% appear once; the ten largest clones hold roughly 2%. The rearrangement links TRBV4-1 to TRBJ2-5, with 11 bases fitting TRBD2. Sequenced material: peripheral blood, taken in the third trimester of pregnancy. The sequence derives from a female donor in good health, enrolled as a control in a pregnancy study. CDR3 amino acids: CASSLRLAGTQETQYF. The DNA for the CDR3 is TGCGCCAGCAGCCTCCGACTAGCGGGGACCCAAGAGACCCAGTACTTC.